The sequence of this T cell receptor (beta chain) was determined in a study of high-grade serous ovarian cancer treatment subgroups. Whole-study results and caveats: The analyses considered CDR3 and ignored CDR1 and CDR2.

On this clone itself: The antigen is not known.

Using immunoSEQ multiplex PCR, the repertoire was profiled, and TCRdb retains in-frame clones only, with some absent. The data contain 25,000 to 30,000 clones, about 86% of them singletons. Tumor samples were taken before definitive surgery or chemotherapy. Germline-derived CDR1 and CDR2 are MNHNY and SVGAGI (reference sequence). CDR3 length: 14 residues. Sequenced: tumor tissue. The chain has TRBV6-6 and TRBJ2-5; weak D call: TRBD2 (6 bases). The J call may be mistaken, given a closer DNA end match to TRBJ2-7. The origin of this receptor is a human donor with high-grade serous ovarian cancer. In DNA form, the CDR3 reads TGTGCCAGCAGTTACGGACTACAAAGAGGCGAGCAGTACTTC. Protein sequence: CASSYGLQRGEQYF.